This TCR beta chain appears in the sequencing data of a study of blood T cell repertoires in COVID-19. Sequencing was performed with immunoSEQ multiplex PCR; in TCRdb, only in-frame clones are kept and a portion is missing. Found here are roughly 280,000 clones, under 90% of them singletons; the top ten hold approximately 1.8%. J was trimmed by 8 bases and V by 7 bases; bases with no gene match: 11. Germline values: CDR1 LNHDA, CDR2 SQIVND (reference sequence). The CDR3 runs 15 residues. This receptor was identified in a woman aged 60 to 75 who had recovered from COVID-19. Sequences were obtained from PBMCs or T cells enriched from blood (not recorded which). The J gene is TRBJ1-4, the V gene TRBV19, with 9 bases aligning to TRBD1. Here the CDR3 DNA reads TGTGCCAGTACCTCTCCGGGACAGGGTCTCGAAAAACTGTTTTTT. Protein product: CASTSPGQGLEKLFF.